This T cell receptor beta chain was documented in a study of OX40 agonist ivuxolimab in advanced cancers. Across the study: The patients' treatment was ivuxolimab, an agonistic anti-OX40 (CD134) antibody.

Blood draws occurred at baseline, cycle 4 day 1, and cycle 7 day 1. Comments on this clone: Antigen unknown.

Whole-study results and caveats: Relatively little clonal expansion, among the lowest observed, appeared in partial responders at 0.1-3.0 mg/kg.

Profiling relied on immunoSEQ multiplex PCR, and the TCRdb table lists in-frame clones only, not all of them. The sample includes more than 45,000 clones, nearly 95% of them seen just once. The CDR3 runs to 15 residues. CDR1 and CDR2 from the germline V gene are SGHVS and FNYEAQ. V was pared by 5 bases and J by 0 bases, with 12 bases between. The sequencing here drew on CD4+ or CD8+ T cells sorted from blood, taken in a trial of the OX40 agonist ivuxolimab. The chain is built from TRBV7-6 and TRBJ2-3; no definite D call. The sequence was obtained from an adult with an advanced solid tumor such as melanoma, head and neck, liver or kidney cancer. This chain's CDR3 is CASSPYSPSTDTQYF. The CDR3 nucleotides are TGTGCCAGCAGCCCGTACAGTCCTAGCACAGATACGCAGTATTTT.